These 15 T cell receptor beta chains originate from one sample sequenced in a study of technical replicates of blood from a few donors. Assay: immunoSEQ multiplex PCR; the TCRdb copy retains only in-frame clones and omits some. The table includes 65,000 to 85,000 clones, approximately 94% detected once. The sequenced sample was T cells isolated from PBMCs. Receptors originate from a human donor in good health.

The chain has TRBV21-1 and TRBJ2-5; the D call of TRBD2 is as the table states it, not checked on the DNA. TRBV21-1 is a pseudogene. The CDR3 consists of 13 residues. This CDR3 reads CAKSDRFKETQYF. The CDR3, as DNA: TGTGCCAAAAGCGACCGGTTCAAAGAGACCCAGTACTTC.

The chain employs TRBV19 and TRBJ2-1, with 9 bases aligning to TRBD2. Germline V lookup: CDR1 LNHDA, CDR2 SQIVND (reference sequence). This CDR3 region has 16 residues. Trimming cost V 4 bases and J 5 bases; bases outside gene matches: 9. CDR3 nucleotides: TGTGCCAGTAGTACCCGACTAGCGGCGTCTGACAATGAGCAGTTCTTC. Translating it yields CASSTRLAASDNEQFF.

V is TRBV7-3 and J is TRBJ2-1; 8 nucleotides agree with TRBD2. CDR1 SGHTA and CDR2 FQGTGA come from the germline V gene. J gave up 4 bases and V 0 bases, and 2 bases lay outside the gene matches. This CDR3 is 15 amino acids long. CDR3 nucleotide sequence: TGTGCCAGCAGCTTAACTAGCGGGACATACAATGAGCAGTTCTTC. This gives the protein CASSLTSGTYNEQFF.

In regard to this clone: One end of the junction does not line up with germline, which may come from a read error. The chain is built from TRBV2 and TRBJ2-7; D is possibly TRBD1 (5 bases). CDR1 is SNHLY, CDR2 FYNNEI, per germline. CDR3 length: 15 residues. CDR3: CASSEEVRELYEQYF. The CDR3 coding sequence is TGTGCCAGCAGCGAAGAGGTCAGGGAACTCTACGAGCAGTACTTC. Together with reference TRBV2 and TRBJ2-7, the CDR3 gives the full variable domain: EPEVTQTPSHQVTQMGQEVILRCVPISNHLYFYWYRQILGQKVEFLVSFYNNEISEKSEIFDDQFSVERPDGSNFTLKIRSTKLEDSAMYFCASSEEVRELYEQYFGPGTRLTVT.

V usage is TRBV6-5 and J usage is TRBJ1-5; unclear D gene. This CDR3 is built from 16 residues. CDR1 is MNHEY and CDR2 is SVGAGI in the germline V gene. The ends were cut back, 2 bases at V and 5 bases at J, with 16 bases in the middle. This chain's CDR3 is CASSYPGSKEDQPQHF. CDR3 nucleotide sequence: TGTGCCAGCAGTTACCCCGGGTCGAAGGAGGATCAGCCCCAGCATTTT.

This clone was found once. This chain joins TRBV19 and TRBJ2-3, with 7 bases lining up with TRBD1. There are 15 residues in the CDR3. The germline CDR1 and CDR2 sequences are LNHDA and SQIVND (reference sequence). The V gene end was trimmed by 10 bases and the J gene end by 2 bases; junction bases not matched to a gene: 12. In DNA, the CDR3 is TGTGCCACTCATAGGACAGGCGATAACACAGATACGCAGTATTTT. This sequence encodes CATHRTGDNTDTQYF.

A remark on this clone: Germline and junction disagree at one end, which may indicate a read error. The chain has TRBV11-2 and TRBJ2-5; maybe TRBD1 (6 bases). CDR1 and CDR2 (germline): SGHAT, FQNNGV. The CDR3 consists of 13 residues. The CDR3 spells CASSPYREETQYF. The CDR3 bases are TGTGCTAGCAGCCCATACAGGGAAGAGACCCAGTACTTC.

V usage is TRBV28 and J usage is TRBJ2-1, with 7 nucleotides matching TRBD1. With V trimmed by 6 bases and J by 16 bases, 12 bases remained unmatched. Germline assignment: CDR1 MDHEN and CDR2 SYDVKM. The CDR3 is made up of 12 amino acids. The CDR3 region is CASSRAGQENFF. The CDR3 DNA sequence: TGTGCCAGCAGCCGTGCCGGACAGGAGAATTTCTTC.

Only one count was recorded for this clone. This chain links TRBV19 with TRBJ2-1; TRBD2 is a possible D gene (6 bases). Per the germline V gene, CDR1 is LNHDA and CDR2 is SQIVND (reference sequence). The V gene lost 7 bases and the J gene lost 4 bases, with 17 bases spanning the gap. The CDR3 is 15 residues long. The CDR3 loop reads CASTNVGRSYNEQFF. The CDR3 nucleotides read TGTGCCAGTACCAACGTCGGGAGATCTTACAATGAGCAGTTCTTC.

The chain recombines TRBV9 with TRBJ2-3, with 7 nucleotides matching TRBD2. The CDR3 runs 15 residues. V dropped 0 bases and J dropped 2; count of bases not matched to a gene: 3. Looked up from germline, CDR1 is SGDLS and CDR2 is YYNGEE. CDR3: CASSVASGITDTQYF. Here the CDR3 DNA reads TGTGCCAGCAGCGTAGCTAGCGGAATCACAGATACGCAGTATTTT.

The chain uses TRBV5-4 and TRBJ1-2, with D hard to call. Germline CDR1 reads SGHNT; CDR2 reads YYREEE (reference sequence). The CDR3 is 13 amino acids. V was clipped by 4 bases and J by 4 bases, with 11 bases between them. This chain's CDR3 is CASSQPASYGYTF. The CDR3 DNA sequence: TGTGCCAGCAGCCAACCCGCGTCCTATGGCTACACCTTC.

The chain recombines TRBV6-5 with TRBJ2-3, with a tentative D call TRBD2 (5 bases). CDR1 and CDR2 (germline): MNHEY, SVGAGI. The V end lost 0 bases, the J end lost 6 bases, and 13 bases lay between the germline ends. The CDR3 totals 15 residues. CDR3 coding DNA: TGTGCCAGCAGTTACTCGAGAGGGAGTACGGATACGCAGTATTTT. Encoded protein: CASSYSRGSTDTQYF.

The chain has TRBV7-8 and TRBJ2-3; TRBD2 matches at 9 bases. The CDR3 covers 16 residues. The V gene's germline CDR1 is SGHVS and CDR2 FQNEAQ. V shed 9 bases and J 0 bases; nucleotides not matched to a gene: 10. The CDR3 protein is CASSGGRALSTDTQYF. The CDR3 DNA reads as TGTGCCAGTTCTGGCGGGAGGGCCCTAAGCACAGATACGCAGTATTTT.

The chain couples TRBV11-2 to TRBJ1-1; TRBD1 is a possible D gene (5 bases). With 5 bases removed from V and 5 bases from J, the gap between germline ends came to 18 bases. Germline V CDR1 and CDR2: SGHAT, FQNNGV. CDR3 length: 15 residues. The chain's CDR3 is CASSRIFGGGTEAFF. The CDR3 DNA follows: TGTGCCAGCAGCCGCATATTTGGGGGGGGAACTGAAGCTTTCTTT. Variable domain in full (rest from reference TRBV11-2 and TRBJ1-1): EAGVAQSPRYKIIEKRQSVAFWCNPISGHATLYWYQQILGQGPKLLIQFQNNGVVDDSQLPKDRFSAERLKGVDSTLKIQPAKLEDSAVYLCASSRIFGGGTEAFFGQGTRLTVV.

CDR3 residues: CASSLFFPEKLFF. The CDR3 bases are TGTGCCAGCAGTTTATTCTTTCCTGAAAAACTGTTTTTT. The chain carries TRBV27 and TRBJ1-4, with D unclear. The V gene lost 1 base and the J gene lost 7 bases, with 7 bases spanning the gap. The length of the CDR3 is 13 residues. CDR1 is MNHEY, CDR2 SMNVEV, per germline (reference sequence). The full variable domain, completed using reference TRBV27 and TRBJ1-4, is EAQVTQNPRYLITVTGKKLTVTCSQNMNHEYMSWYRQDPGLGLRQIYYSMNVEVTDKGDVPEGYKVSRKEKRNFPLILESPSPNQTSLYFCASSLFFPEKLFFGSGTQLSVL.